The 12 T cell receptor beta chains in this list originate from one sample, sequenced in a study of cytomegalovirus exposure and HLA in healthy donors. Primers included in the PCR were 60 Vbeta and 13 Jbeta primers. TCRdb's copy holds only in-frame clones and misses some; the assay was immunoSEQ multiplex PCR. Of about 140,000 clones listed, about 80% are singletons. Source material: PBMCs. Receptors originate from a man aged 40-55 years in good health and CMV-seropositive.

This clone was counted a few times. The V and J genes are TRBV30 and TRBJ1-6; no clear D. Germline CDR1 is GTSNPN and CDR2 is SVGIG (reference sequence). V was shortened by 3 bases and J by 10 bases, with 13 bases between the two germline ends. The CDR3 has 13 amino acids. CDR3 residues: CAWSTAARSPLHF. CDR3 in DNA: TGTGCCTGGAGCACCGCGGCACGCTCACCCCTCCACTTT.

The chain carries TRBV7-2 and TRBJ2-7; 9 nucleotides match TRBD2. Germline V CDR1 and CDR2: SGHTA, FQGNSA. V shed 4 bases, J shed 2 bases, and the junction held 3 bases outside the gene matches. The CDR3 runs 14 residues. The CDR3 DNA reads as TGTGCCAGCAGCTCTAGCGGGGTAGCCTACGAGCAGTACTTC. Its translation: CASSSSGVAYEQYF.

Here the CDR3 reads CAISESLAGFTDTQYF. The DNA for the CDR3 is TGTGCCATCAGTGAGTCACTAGCGGGGTTCACAGATACGCAGTATTTT. V usage is TRBV10-3 and J usage is TRBJ2-3, with 10 bases aligning to TRBD2. Per germline, CDR1 ENHRY and CDR2 SYGVKD. V lost 0 bases and J lost 2; bases outside the gene matches: 2. The CDR3 is 16 residues long.

V usage is TRBV10-3 and J usage is TRBJ1-1, with 7 positions matching TRBD1. Germline trimming cut 0 bases from V and 7 bases from J; bases unmatched to any gene: 5. Germline V CDR1 and CDR2: ENHRY, SYGVKD. The CDR3 is 14 residues long. The CDR3 region is CAISESGTAHEAFF. The CDR3 nucleotides are TGTGCCATCAGTGAGTCGGGGACAGCCCATGAAGCTTTCTTT.

V is TRBV7-9 and J is TRBJ2-2; TRBD1 matches 10 bases. The CDR3 runs to 15 residues. V lost 5 bases to trimming and J lost 5 bases; unmatched junction nucleotides: 5. Germline V lookup: CDR1 SEHNR, CDR2 FQNEAQ (reference sequence). The CDR3 DNA reads as TGTGCCAGCAGCACGGGACAGGGGAAGACCGGGGAGCTGTTTTTT. Residues: CASSTGQGKTGELFF.

This clone was seen only once. The chain carries TRBV13 and TRBJ2-3; TRBD1 agrees at 7 bases. Germline V gene lookup returns CDR1 PRHDT and CDR2 FYEKMQ (reference sequence). Trimming cost V 0 bases and J 4 bases; bases outside gene matches: 4. The CDR3 has 15 amino acids. The CDR3, as DNA: TGTGCCAGCAGCTTAGGAGACAGGGCTCCAGATACGCAGTATTTT. Translated: CASSLGDRAPDTQYF.

This clone was counted only a few times. V and J are TRBV29-1 and TRBJ1-1, with D uncertain. Germline V gene data show CDR1 as SQVTM and CDR2 as ANQGSEA. The CDR3 has 11 residues. The V end lost 5 bases, the J end lost 5 bases, and 9 bases lay between the germline ends. The chain's CDR3 is CSVPVLTEAFF. CDR3 nucleotides: TGCAGCGTTCCCGTCTTGACTGAAGCTTTCTTT.

This chain connects TRBV11-3 to TRBJ2-5, with D unresolved. The V gene's germline CDR1 is SGHNT and CDR2 YENEEA. The CDR3 has 14 residues. V lost 1 base, J lost 1 base, and 7 bases lay in between. The CDR3 DNA reads TGTGCCAGCAGCTTAGTCCGGAGCCAAGAGACCCAGTACTTC. Protein product: CASSLVRSQETQYF.

The CDR3: CASSSDRGPYGYTF. The DNA of the CDR3 is TGTGCCAGCAGCTCCGACAGGGGGCCTTACGGCTACACCTTC. The V gene is TRBV7-9, the J gene TRBJ1-2, with 10 bases aligning to TRBD1. Germline CDR1 reads SEHNR; CDR2 reads FQNEAQ (reference sequence). The CDR3 loop spans 14 amino acids. The V and J ends lost 4 bases and 8 bases, in that order; junction bases with no gene match: 7.

The CDR3 loop reads CATHGQDQPQHF. The CDR3 bases are TGTGCCACTCACGGCCAGGATCAGCCCCAGCATTTT. V usage is TRBV28 and J usage is TRBJ1-5; unclear D gene. Trimming cost V 10 bases and J 5 bases, with 12 bases left between them. The CDR3 consists of 12 residues. CDR1 and CDR2 (germline): MDHEN, SYDVKM. Drawing the rest from reference TRBV28 and TRBJ1-5, the complete variable domain is DVKVTQSSRYLVKRTGEKVFLECVQDMDHENMFWYRQDPGLGLRLIYFSYDVKMKEKGDIPEGYSVSREKKERFSLILESASTNQTSMYLCATHGQDQPQHFGDGTRLSIL.

Concerning this clone: A junction end diverges from the germline sequence, so it may reflect a read error. This sequence joins TRBV7-9 and TRBJ2-5, with D hard to call. The CDR3 spans 14 residues. Germline V gives CDR1 SEHNR, CDR2 FQNEAQ (reference sequence). The CDR3 loop reads CSSSPPRYQETQYF. CDR3 DNA: TGTTCCAGCAGCCCTCCGCGGTACCAAGAGACCCAGTACTTC.

This rearrangement joins TRBV6-6 to TRBJ1-2, with 10 bases lining up with TRBD1. The CDR3 is 15 residues long. V shed 0 bases, J shed 8 bases, and the junction held 6 bases outside the gene matches. Looked up from germline, CDR1 is MNHNY and CDR2 is SVGAGI (reference sequence). CDR3 sequence: CASSYSATGGQGYTF. CDR3 coding DNA: TGTGCCAGCAGTTACTCTGCGACAGGGGGCCAAGGCTACACCTTC.